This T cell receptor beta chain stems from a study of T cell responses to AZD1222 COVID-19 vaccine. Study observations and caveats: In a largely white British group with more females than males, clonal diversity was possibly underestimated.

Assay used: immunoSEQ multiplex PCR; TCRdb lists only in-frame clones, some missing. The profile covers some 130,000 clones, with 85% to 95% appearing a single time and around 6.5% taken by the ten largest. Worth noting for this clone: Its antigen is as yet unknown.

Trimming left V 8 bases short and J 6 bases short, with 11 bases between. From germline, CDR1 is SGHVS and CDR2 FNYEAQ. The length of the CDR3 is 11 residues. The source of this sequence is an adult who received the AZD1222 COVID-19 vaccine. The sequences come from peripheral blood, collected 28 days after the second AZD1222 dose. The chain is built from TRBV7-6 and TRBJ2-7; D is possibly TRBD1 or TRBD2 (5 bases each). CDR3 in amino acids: CASGTWGEQYF. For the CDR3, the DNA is TGTGCCAGCGGGACCTGGGGCGAGCAGTACTTC.